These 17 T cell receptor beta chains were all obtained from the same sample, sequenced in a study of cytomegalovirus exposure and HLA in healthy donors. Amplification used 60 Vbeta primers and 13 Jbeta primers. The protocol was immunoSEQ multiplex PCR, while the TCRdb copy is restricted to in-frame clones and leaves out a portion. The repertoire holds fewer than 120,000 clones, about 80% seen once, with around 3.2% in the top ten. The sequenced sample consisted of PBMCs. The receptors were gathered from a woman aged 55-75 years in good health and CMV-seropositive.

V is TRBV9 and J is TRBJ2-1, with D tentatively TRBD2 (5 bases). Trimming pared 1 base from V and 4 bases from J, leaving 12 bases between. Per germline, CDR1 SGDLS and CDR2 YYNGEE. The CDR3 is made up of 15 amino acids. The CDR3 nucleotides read TGTGCCAGCAGCGTAACGGGAAACTCTTACAATGAGCAGTTCTTC. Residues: CASSVTGNSYNEQFF. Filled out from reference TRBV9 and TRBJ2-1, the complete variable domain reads DSGVTQTPKHLITATGQRVTLRCSPRSGDLSVYWYQQSLDQGLQFLIQYYNGEERAKGNILERFSAQQFPDLHSELNLSSLELGDSALYFCASSVTGNSYNEQFFGPGTRLTVL.

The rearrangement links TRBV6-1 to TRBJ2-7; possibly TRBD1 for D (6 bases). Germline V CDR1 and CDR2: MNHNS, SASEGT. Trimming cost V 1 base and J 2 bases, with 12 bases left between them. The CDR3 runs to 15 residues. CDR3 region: CASSEVGAPPYEQYF. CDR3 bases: TGTGCCAGCAGTGAAGTGGGGGCTCCTCCCTACGAGCAGTACTTC.

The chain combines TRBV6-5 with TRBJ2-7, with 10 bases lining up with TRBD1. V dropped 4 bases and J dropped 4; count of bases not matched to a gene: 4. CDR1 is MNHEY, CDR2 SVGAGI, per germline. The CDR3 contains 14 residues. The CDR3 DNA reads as TGTGCCAGCAGTTCTTGGGACAGGGGTTACGAGCAGTACTTC. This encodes CASSSWDRGYEQYF.

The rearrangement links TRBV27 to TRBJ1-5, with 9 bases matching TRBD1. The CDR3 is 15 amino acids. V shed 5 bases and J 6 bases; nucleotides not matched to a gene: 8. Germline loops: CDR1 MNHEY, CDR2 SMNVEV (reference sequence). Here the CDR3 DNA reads TGTGCCAGCAGTCCCCATGGACAGGGGATTCAGCCCCAGCATTTT. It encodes CASSPHGQGIQPQHF.

CDR3 nucleotide sequence: TGTGCCAGCAGCCGGGACATTACCTACGAGCAGTACTTC. Translating gives CASSRDITYEQYF. The chain has TRBV7-2 and TRBJ2-7; TRBD1 might be the D (6 bases). CDR1 is SGHTA and CDR2 is FQGNSA in the germline V gene. Trimming took off 5 bases at V and 2 bases at J, with 10 bases between the two ends. This CDR3 spans 13 amino acids.

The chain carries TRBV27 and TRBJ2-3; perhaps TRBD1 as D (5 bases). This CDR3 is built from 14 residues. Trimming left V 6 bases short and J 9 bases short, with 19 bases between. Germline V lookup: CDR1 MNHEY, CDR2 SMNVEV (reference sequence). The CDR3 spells CASSGHKVLETQYF. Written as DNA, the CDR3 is TGTGCCAGCAGCGGACACAAAGTGCTTGAAACGCAGTATTTT.

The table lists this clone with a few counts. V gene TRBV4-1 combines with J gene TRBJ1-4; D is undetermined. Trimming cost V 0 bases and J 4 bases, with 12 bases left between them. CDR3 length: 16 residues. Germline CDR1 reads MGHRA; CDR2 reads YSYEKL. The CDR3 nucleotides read TGCGCCAGCAGCCAAGAATTGGCCGGGGTTAATGAAAAACTGTTTTTT. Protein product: CASSQELAGVNEKLFF.

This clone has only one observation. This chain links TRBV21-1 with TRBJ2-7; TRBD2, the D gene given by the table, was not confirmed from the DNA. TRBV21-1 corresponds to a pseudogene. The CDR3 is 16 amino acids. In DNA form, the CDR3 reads TGTGCCAGCAGCAATTGGAGGGCTAGCGGGAGCTACGAGCAGTACTTC. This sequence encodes CASSNWRASGSYEQYF.

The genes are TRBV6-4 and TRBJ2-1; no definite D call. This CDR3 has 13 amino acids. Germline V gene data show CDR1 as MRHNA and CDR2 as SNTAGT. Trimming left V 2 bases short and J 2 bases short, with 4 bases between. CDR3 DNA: TGTGCCAGCAGTGACGGCACCTACAATGAGCAGTTCTTC. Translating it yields CASSDGTYNEQFF.

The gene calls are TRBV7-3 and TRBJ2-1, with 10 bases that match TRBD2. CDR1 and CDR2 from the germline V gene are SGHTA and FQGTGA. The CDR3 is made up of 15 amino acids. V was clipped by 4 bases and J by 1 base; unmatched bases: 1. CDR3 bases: TGTGCCAGCAGCTATAGCGGGGGGTCCTACAATGAGCAGTTCTTC. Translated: CASSYSGGSYNEQFF.

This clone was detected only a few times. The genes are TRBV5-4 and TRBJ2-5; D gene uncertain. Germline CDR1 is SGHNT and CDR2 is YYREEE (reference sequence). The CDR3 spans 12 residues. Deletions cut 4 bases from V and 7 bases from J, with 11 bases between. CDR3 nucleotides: TGTGCCAGCAGCCTGACCGGAGCGACCCAGTACTTC. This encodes CASSLTGATQYF.

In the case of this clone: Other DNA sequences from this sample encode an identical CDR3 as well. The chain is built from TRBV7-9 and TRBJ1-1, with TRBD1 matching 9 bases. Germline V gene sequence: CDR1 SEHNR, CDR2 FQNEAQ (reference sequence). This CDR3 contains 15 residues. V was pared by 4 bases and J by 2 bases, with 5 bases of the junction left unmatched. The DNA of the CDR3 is TGTGCCAGCAGCTCACCGGGACAGGGAAACACTGAAGCTTTCTTT. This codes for CASSSPGQGNTEAFF.

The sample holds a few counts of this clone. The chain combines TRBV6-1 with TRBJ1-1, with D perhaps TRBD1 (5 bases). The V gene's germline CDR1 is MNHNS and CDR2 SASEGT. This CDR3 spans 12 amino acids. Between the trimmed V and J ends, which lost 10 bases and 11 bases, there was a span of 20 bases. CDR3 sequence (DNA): TGTGCCACTCGATCAGGGAACTTGAATGCTTTCTTT. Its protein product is CATRSGNLNAFF.

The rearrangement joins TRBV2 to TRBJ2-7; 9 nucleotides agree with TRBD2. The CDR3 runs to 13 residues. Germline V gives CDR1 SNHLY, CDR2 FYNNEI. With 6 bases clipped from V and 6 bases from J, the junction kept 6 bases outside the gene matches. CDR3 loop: CASRREGVGEQYF. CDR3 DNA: TGTGCCAGCAGGCGGGAGGGTGTGGGCGAGCAGTACTTC.

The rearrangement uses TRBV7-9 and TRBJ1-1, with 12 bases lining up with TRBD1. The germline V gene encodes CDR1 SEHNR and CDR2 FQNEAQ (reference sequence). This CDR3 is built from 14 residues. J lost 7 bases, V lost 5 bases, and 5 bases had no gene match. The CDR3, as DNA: TGTGCCAGCAGCCCTGGGACAGGGGGCTTTGAAGCTTTCTTT. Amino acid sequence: CASSPGTGGFEAFF. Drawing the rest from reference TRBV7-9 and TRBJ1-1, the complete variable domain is DTGVSQNPRHKITKRGQNVTFRCDPISEHNRLYWYRQTLGQGPEFLTYFQNEAQLEKSRLLSDRFSAERPKGSFSTLEIQRTEQGDSAMYLCASSPGTGGFEAFFGQGTRLTVV.

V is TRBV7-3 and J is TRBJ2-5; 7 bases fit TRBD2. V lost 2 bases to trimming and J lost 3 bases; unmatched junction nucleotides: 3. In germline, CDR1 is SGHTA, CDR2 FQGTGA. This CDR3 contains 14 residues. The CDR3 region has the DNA TGTGCCAGCAGCTTACGAGGGAGGGAAGAGACCCAGTACTTC. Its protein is CASSLRGREETQYF.

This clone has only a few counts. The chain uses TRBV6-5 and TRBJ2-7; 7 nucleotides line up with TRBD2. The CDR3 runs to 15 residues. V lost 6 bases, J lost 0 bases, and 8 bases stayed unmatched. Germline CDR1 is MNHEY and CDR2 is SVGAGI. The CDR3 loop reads CASSIEAGFSYEQYF. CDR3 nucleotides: TGTGCCAGCAGCATCGAAGCGGGATTCTCCTACGAGCAGTACTTC.